These 31 T cell receptor beta chains came from one sample sequenced in a study of T-cell reconstitution after alpha-beta-depleted transplantation in children. The TCRbeta library was prepared with unique molecular identifiers. TCRdb analysed the PCR reads with MiXCR anew, one entry per CDR3 protein. The table includes some 70,000 distinct CDR3 sequences, around 6.6% detected once. The sample here was PBMCs from the stem cell graft donor, taken from the stem cell graft. These receptors were obtained from a human donor who donated a stem cell graft to a child with acute lymphoblastic leukemia.

The sample holds many counts of this clonotype. V and J are TRBV3-1 and TRBJ1-1; D is possibly TRBD1 (5 bases). This CDR3 is built from 16 residues. The V gene's germline CDR1 is LGHDT and CDR2 YNNKEL (reference sequence). V was clipped by 2 bases and J by 1 base, with 14 bases between them. The CDR3 reads CASSQRTGGANTEAFF. In nucleotides, the CDR3 is TGTGCCAGCAGCCAAAGGACCGGAGGGGCGAACACTGAAGCTTTCTTT.

This clonotype was detected a few times. The chain combines TRBV29-1 with TRBJ1-1; D not certain. The CDR3 spans 12 residues. Germline CDR1 SQVTM, CDR2 ANQGSEA. V lost 2 bases and J 0 bases, leaving 4 bases between the germline ends. The CDR3 DNA follows: TGCAGCGTTGAACCGTTGAACACTGAAGCTTTCTTT. Translation gives CSVEPLNTEAFF.

Many counts were recorded for this clonotype. V is TRBV6-2 or TRBV6-3 and J is TRBJ2-6; tentatively, D is TRBD1 (6 bases). CDR3 length equals 15 residues. Trimming took off 8 bases at V and 0 bases at J, with 11 bases between the two ends. Germline V gene data show CDR1 as MNHEY and CDR2 as SVGEGT. The CDR3 loop reads CASADRNSGANVLTF. DNA of the CDR3: TGTGCCAGCGCTGACAGGAACTCTGGGGCCAACGTCCTGACTTTC.

The J gene is TRBJ2-1, the V gene TRBV4-2; the D gene could be TRBD1 or TRBD2 (5 bases each). Germline values: CDR1 LGHNA, CDR2 YNFKEQ. This CDR3 has 15 amino acids. V lost 4 bases and J lost 5, with 15 bases in between. The DNA for the CDR3 is TGTGCCAGCAGCCCTGAGGGACCCGTAAACAATGAGCAGTTCTTC. The encoded protein is CASSPEGPVNNEQFF.

This clonotype was picked up many times. CDR3 protein: CSAAITGTNADTQYF. In nucleotides, the CDR3 is TGCAGTGCGGCAATTACAGGGACGAACGCAGATACGCAGTATTTT. This chain uses TRBV20-1 with TRBJ2-3; D may be TRBD1 (6 bases). From germline, CDR1 is DFQATT and CDR2 SNEGSKA (reference sequence). The germline V and J ends were trimmed by 6 bases and 4 bases, with 20 bases remaining between them. The CDR3 totals 15 residues.

The table lists this clonotype with many counts. This chain connects TRBV2 to TRBJ1-1; D call uncertain. This CDR3 is 13 amino acids long. From germline, CDR1 is SNHLY and CDR2 FYNNEI. V was shortened by 6 bases and J by 4 bases, with 12 bases between the two germline ends. CDR3 in amino acids: CASRNARGTEAFF. The DNA for the CDR3 is TGTGCCAGCAGAAACGCTCGGGGCACTGAAGCTTTCTTT.

This clonotype was recorded many times. The chain uses TRBV5-1 and TRBJ2-3; 7 bases match TRBD1. The germline CDR1 and CDR2 sequences are SGHRS and YFSETQ. The length of the CDR3 is 14 residues. V shed 4 bases, J shed 0 bases, and the junction held 2 bases outside the gene matches. This CDR3 is CASSMGQSTDTQYF. CDR3 coding DNA: TGCGCCAGCAGCATGGGACAGAGCACAGATACGCAGTATTTT.

The chain uses TRBV4-3 and TRBJ1-6; no definite D call. Trimming cost V 0 bases and J 3 bases, with 12 bases left between them. Germline V lookup: CDR1 LGHNA, CDR2 YSLEER. The CDR3 has 17 residues. CDR3 DNA sequence: TGCGCCAGCAGCCAAGATTCCGCCATGTACTATAATTCACCCCTCCACTTT. Its protein is CASSQDSAMYYNSPLHF.

There are a few counts of this clonotype. This sequence joins TRBV6-1 and TRBJ1-1, with D tentatively TRBD1 (5 bases). Trimming took 2 bases from V and 4 from J, leaving 8 bases between them. Germline loops: CDR1 MNHNS, CDR2 SASEGT. The CDR3 consists of 13 residues. The CDR3 DNA sequence: TGTGCCAGCAGTGAATCGGGGGTCACTGAAGCTTTCTTT. Protein: CASSESGVTEAFF.

Ten or more counts support this clonotype. This chain's CDR3 is CASSEVHWGVNNSPLHF. CDR3 nucleotides: TGTGCCAGCAGTGAAGTCCATTGGGGGGTAAATAATTCACCCCTCCACTTT. V and J are TRBV6-1 and TRBJ1-6; D is perhaps TRBD1 (5 bases). Germline CDR1 is MNHNS and CDR2 is SASEGT. Trimming pared 1 base from V and 5 bases from J, leaving 15 bases between. The CDR3 runs to 17 residues.

This clonotype occurred once. A much larger clone lies one base from this, so it may be a read error. This chain uses TRBV7-9 with TRBJ2-1; possible D gene TRBD2, 6 bases. Germline CDR1 and CDR2: SEHNR and FQNEAQ (reference sequence). CDR3 length: 16 amino acids. The chain's CDR3 is CASSLASVRGYNDQFF. Written as DNA, the CDR3 is TGTGCCAGCAGCTTAGCGTCGGTGCGGGGCTACAATGACCAGTTCTTC.

This clonotype was seen ten or more times. This chain uses TRBV28 with TRBJ2-4; tentative D call: TRBD2 (5 bases). This CDR3 spans 12 amino acids. Trimming pared 10 bases from V and 0 bases from J, leaving 7 bases between. The germline CDR1 and CDR2 sequences are MDHEN and SYDVKM. CDR3 sequence: CAIGLAKNIQYF. The CDR3 nucleotides read TGTGCCATCGGACTAGCCAAAAACATTCAGTACTTC.

Ten or more counts support this clonotype. The chain is built from TRBV12-3 or TRBV12-4 and TRBJ2-2; 7 nucleotides align to TRBD1. The CDR3 is 14 amino acids. V lost 6 bases to trimming and J lost 2 bases; unmatched junction nucleotides: 3. CDR3 DNA: TGTGCCAGCAGGGGACAGATTAACACCGGGGAGCTGTTTTTT. It is translated as CASRGQINTGELFF.

The gene calls are TRBV7-3 and TRBJ2-3; 7 bases are a match to TRBD1. The CDR3 loop spans 15 amino acids. With V trimmed by 4 bases and J by 2 bases, 6 bases remained unmatched. CDR1 SGHTA and CDR2 FQGTGA come from the germline V gene. The CDR3 DNA sequence: TGTGCCAGCAGCTCCCGGGACAGCTACACAGATACGCAGTATTTT. Its protein product is CASSSRDSYTDTQYF.

This clonotype was observed at least ten times. The chain employs TRBV4-2 and TRBJ1-1; D not certain. This CDR3 is built from 15 residues. V was pared by 0 bases and J by 0 bases, with 8 bases between. Germline CDR1 and CDR2: LGHNA and YNFKEQ. CDR3 coding DNA: TGTGCCAGCAGCCAAGAGGAGGCCATGAACACTGAAGCTTTCTTT. Amino acids: CASSQEEAMNTEAFF.

This clonotype showed up many times. This chain links TRBV20-1 with TRBJ2-7; 10 nucleotides line up with TRBD2. The CDR3 contains 16 residues. CDR1 is DFQATT and CDR2 is SNEGSKA in the germline V gene (reference sequence). V dropped 4 bases and J dropped 4; count of bases not matched to a gene: 13. The CDR3 is CSAIDTDGLAVYEQYF. In DNA, the CDR3 is TGCAGTGCTATAGATACTGATGGACTAGCGGTTTACGAGCAGTACTTC.

Concerning this clonotype itself: This may be a read error, as it is one base from a much larger clone. This chain uses TRBV12-3 or TRBV12-4 with TRBJ1-5; D gene unclear. This CDR3 spans 11 amino acids. Here the CDR3 DNA reads TGTGCCAGCAGTTTGAGTCAGACCCAGCATTTT. Encoded protein: CASSLSQTQHF.

At least ten counts were recorded for this clonotype. This rearrangement joins TRBV25-1 to TRBJ2-7, with 9 bases aligning to TRBD1. The germline V gene has CDR1 MGHDK and CDR2 SYGVNS. There are 14 residues in the CDR3. Trimming cost V 6 bases and J 4 bases; bases outside gene matches: 7. CDR3 residues: CASSLQGAGYEQYF. The CDR3 DNA follows: TGTGCCAGCAGCCTACAGGGGGCTGGGTACGAGCAGTACTTC.

This clonotype came up many times. V and J are TRBV27 and TRBJ1-4; D call uncertain. Per germline, CDR1 MNHEY and CDR2 SMNVEV (reference sequence). Between the trimmed V and J ends, which lost 1 base and 0 bases, there was a span of 12 bases. The CDR3 spans 17 residues. CDR3 amino acids: CASSLFSRRTTNEKLFF. The CDR3 nucleotides read TGTGCCAGCAGTTTATTTAGCAGACGAACAACTAATGAAAAACTGTTTTTT.

This chain connects TRBV28 to TRBJ1-5; 7 bases agree with TRBD1. This CDR3 is built from 16 residues. The V segment lost 7 bases and the J segment 1 base; nucleotides outside the gene matches: 10. Germline V gives CDR1 MDHEN, CDR2 SYDVKM. DNA of the CDR3: TGTGCCAGCATTTCAGGGGGGGTAGGAAGCAATCAGCCCCAGCATTTT. It is translated as CASISGGVGSNQPQHF.

This clonotype occurred many times. V usage is TRBV15 and J usage is TRBJ2-3, with TRBD2 matching over 14 bases. J gave up 3 bases and V 4 bases, and 6 bases lay outside the gene matches. The CDR3 spans 17 residues. Germline CDR1 and CDR2: LNHNV and YYDKDF (reference sequence). The CDR3 here is CATSTPGLAGVTDTQYF. The CDR3 bases are TGTGCCACCAGCACTCCGGGACTAGCGGGAGTAACAGATACGCAGTATTTT.

This rearrangement joins TRBV12-3 or TRBV12-4 to TRBJ2-7; D is unresolved. The CDR3 runs 14 residues. Trimming left V 3 bases short and J 0 bases short, with 9 bases between. Here the CDR3 reads CASSLIRDSYEQYF. The CDR3 DNA is TGTGCCAGCAGTTTGATAAGGGACTCCTACGAGCAGTACTTC.

This clonotype was seen repeatedly, ten times or more. The chain couples TRBV9 to TRBJ1-2, with D perhaps matching TRBD1 (6 bases). V dropped 10 bases and J dropped 1 base, with 20 bases sitting between them. Germline CDR1 is SGDLS and CDR2 is YYNGEE. CDR3 length: 15 amino acids. CDR3 bases: TGTGCCGGAGCCCCCCCGACAGGAGTTAACTATGGCTACACCTTC. Amino acid sequence: CAGAPPTGVNYGYTF.

This clonotype appeared many times. CDR3 protein: CASSLWTEETQYF. The CDR3 DNA sequence: TGTGCCAGCAGCTTATGGACAGAAGAGACCCAGTACTTC. This chain links TRBV11-2 with TRBJ2-5, with a tentative D call TRBD1 (6 bases). Germline lookup yields CDR1 SGHAT and CDR2 FQNNGV. The CDR3 covers 13 residues. V was shortened by 2 bases and J by 3 bases, with 7 bases between the two germline ends.

This clonotype was found a few times. V usage is TRBV11-1 and J usage is TRBJ2-5; TRBD1 matches 7 bases. The CDR3 extends over 15 amino acids. V lost 4 bases to trimming and J lost 2 bases; unmatched junction nucleotides: 7. CDR1 SGHAT and CDR2 FQDESV come from the germline V gene (reference sequence). The DNA for the CDR3 is TGTGCCAGCAGCTATCCGGGACAGAGACAAGAGACCCAGTACTTC. Protein: CASSYPGQRQETQYF.

This clonotype was recorded at least ten times. The V call is TRBV6-6, the J call TRBJ1-6; unclear D gene. CDR3 size: 9 residues. Germline CDR1 and CDR2: MNHNY and SVGAGI (reference sequence). This CDR3 is CAVGSPLHF. In nucleotides, the CDR3 is TGTGCAGTAGGTTCACCCCTCCACTTT.

This clonotype appeared many times. The chain's CDR3 is CASSSSRDREAFF. Written as DNA, the CDR3 is TGTGCCAGCAGCTCGTCCAGGGACAGGGAAGCTTTCTTT. The V and J genes are TRBV7-2 and TRBJ1-1, with 8 positions matching TRBD1. CDR3 length equals 13 residues. Germline V CDR1 and CDR2: SGHTA, FQGNSA. The trim removed 4 bases at V and 8 bases at J, leaving 6 bases unmatched.

The chain carries TRBV6-2 or TRBV6-3 and TRBJ2-1; 7 positions match TRBD1. With V trimmed by 4 bases and J by 6 bases, 3 bases remained unmatched. Germline assignment: CDR1 MNHEY and CDR2 SVGEGT. This CDR3 comprises 13 residues. CDR3 amino acids: CASSLGTVNEQFF. CDR3 DNA: TGTGCCAGCAGTTTGGGGACAGTCAATGAGCAGTTCTTC.

The chain joins TRBV5-1 to TRBJ1-1, with 8 bases lining up with TRBD1. The CDR3 runs 15 residues. The ends lost 7 bases at V and 3 bases at J; junction bases unmatched: 11. Germline V gene data show CDR1 as SGHRS and CDR2 as YFSETQ. In nucleotides, the CDR3 is TGCGCCAGCCTCAGGAGCAGGGGGCTCGACACTGAAGCTTTCTTT. Amino acids: CASLRSRGLDTEAFF.

This clonotype was found many times. The chain combines TRBV9 with TRBJ2-7, with 10 bases identical to TRBD1. In germline, CDR1 is SGDLS, CDR2 YYNGEE. The V segment lost 4 bases and the J segment 0 bases; nucleotides outside the gene matches: 1. The CDR3 is made up of 14 amino acids. The CDR3 DNA follows: TGTGCCAGCAGCAGGACAGGGGGCTCCTACGAGCAGTACTTC. Its protein product is CASSRTGGSYEQYF.

This clonotype was detected many times. The CDR3 protein is CASSVEAGSPLHF. For the CDR3, the DNA is TGTGCCAGCAGCGTAGAGGCCGGTTCACCCCTCCACTTT. The J gene is TRBJ1-6, the V gene TRBV9; D gene uncertain. The CDR3 covers 13 residues. Per the germline V gene, CDR1 is SGDLS and CDR2 is YYNGEE. V was cut by 0 bases and J by 9 bases, with 7 bases left in between.